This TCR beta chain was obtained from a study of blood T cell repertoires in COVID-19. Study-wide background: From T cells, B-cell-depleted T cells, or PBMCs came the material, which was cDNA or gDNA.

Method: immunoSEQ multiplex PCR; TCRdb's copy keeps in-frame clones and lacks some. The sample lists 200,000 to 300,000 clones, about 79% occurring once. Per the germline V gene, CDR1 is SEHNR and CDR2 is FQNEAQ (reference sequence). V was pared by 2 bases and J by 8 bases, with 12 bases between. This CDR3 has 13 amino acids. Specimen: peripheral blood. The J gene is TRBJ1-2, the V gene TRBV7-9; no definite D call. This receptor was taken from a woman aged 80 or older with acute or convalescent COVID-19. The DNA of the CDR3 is TGTGCCAGCAGCTTAAGTCAGCCGGGGGGCTACACCTTC. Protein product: CASSLSQPGGYTF.